The 26 T cell receptor beta chains below come from one sample, sequenced in a study of shared clonotypes between healthy human individuals. Sequencing was performed with immunoSEQ multiplex PCR; in TCRdb, only in-frame clones are kept and a portion is missing. The table shows millions of clones, with 95% occurring only once. The sample was naive CD4+ T cells sorted from blood. Described subset: CD45RA+ positively selected. The receptors shown here come from a young man in good health.

The gene calls are TRBV7-3 and TRBJ1-1; D gene ambiguous. CDR3 length: 16 amino acids. CDR1 is SGHTA, CDR2 FQGTGA, per germline. Deletions cut 5 bases from V and 4 bases from J, with 20 bases between. The CDR3 protein is CASSPSPAGIGTEAFF. CDR3 in DNA: TGTGCCAGCAGCCCTTCCCCAGCGGGGATAGGCACTGAAGCTTTCTTT.

This clone appeared once. The J gene is TRBJ2-7, the V gene TRBV11-2, with 8 nucleotides matching TRBD1. The length of the CDR3 is 18 residues. In germline, CDR1 is SGHAT, CDR2 FQNNGV. Germline trimming cut 3 bases from V and 3 bases from J; bases unmatched to any gene: 16. For the CDR3, the DNA is TGTGCCAGCAGCTTGTCCGGGACAGGATTAGGGGGCCACTACGAGCAGTACTTC. Translating it yields CASSLSGTGLGGHYEQYF.

This clone was recorded only once. The V and J genes are TRBV6-1 and TRBJ2-7; the D gene is possibly TRBD2 (7 bases). V lost 3 bases, J lost 6 bases, and 15 bases lay in between. CDR1 and CDR2 (germline): MNHNS, SASEGT. This CDR3 is built from 14 residues. Here the CDR3 DNA reads TGTGCCAGCAGTGACCGTTGGCGGGGGCGCGAGCAGTACTTC. Its protein product is CASSDRWRGREQYF.

The V and J genes are TRBV14 and TRBJ1-1, with D uncertain. This CDR3 is built from 13 residues. CDR1 is SGHDN, CDR2 FVKESK, per germline. Trimming removed 4 bases at V and 4 bases at J, with 10 bases between. The CDR3: CASSRPGRTEAFF. CDR3 DNA: TGTGCCAGCAGCCGTCCAGGCCGCACTGAAGCTTTCTTT. The full variable domain, completed using reference TRBV14 and TRBJ1-1, is EAGVTQFPSHSVIEKGQTVTLRCDPISGHDNLYWYRRVMGKEIKFLLHFVKESKQDESGMPNNRFLAERTGGTYSTLKVQPAELEDSGVYFCASSRPGRTEAFFGQGTRLTVV.

The genes are TRBV5-5 and TRBJ1-1; D is unresolved. V lost 1 base and J 0 bases, leaving 7 bases between the germline ends. CDR3 length equals 14 residues. Germline V gene sequence: CDR1 SGHKS, CDR2 YYEKEE (reference sequence). Written as DNA, the CDR3 is TGTGCCAGCAGCTTGCGGGCAGTGAACACTGAAGCTTTCTTT. As protein: CASSLRAVNTEAFF.

Remarks on this clone: This likely comes from a read error, as the CDR3 has no conserved phenylalanine or tryptophan at its end. The limits of the CDR3 on the DNA are not certain, so only TCRdb's listed CDR3 is given. The V gene is TRBV11-2, the J gene TRBJ2-3; the DNA was not used to check the table's D call, TRBD2. CDR1 is SGHAT and CDR2 is FQNNGV in the germline V gene. The CDR3 numbers 13 amino acids, ends counted. The CDR3 sequence: CASSSHGSSSHFE.

The chain links TRBV6-5 to TRBJ2-5; D unresolved. Germline values: CDR1 MNHEY, CDR2 SVGAGI. Trimming left V 2 bases short and J 7 bases short, with 8 bases between. This CDR3 region has 12 residues. The CDR3 DNA is TGTGCCAGCAGTTACCCCTTGGGGACCCAGTACTTC. Translating it yields CASSYPLGTQYF.

V is TRBV27 and J is TRBJ2-3; no clear D gene. V lost 7 bases and J lost 0, with 11 bases in between. CDR1 is MNHEY and CDR2 is SMNVEV in the germline V gene (reference sequence). CDR3 length: 14 amino acids. The CDR3 loop is CASKTYASTDTQYF. In DNA, the CDR3 is TGTGCCAGCAAGACATACGCTAGCACAGATACGCAGTATTTT.

This clone was recorded only once. V gene TRBV2 combines with J gene TRBJ1-5, with a weak D call TRBD1 (6 bases). CDR3 length: 15 residues. CDR1 SNHLY and CDR2 FYNNEI come from the germline V gene. Trimming shortened V by 1 base and J by 2 bases, and 9 bases separated the two germline ends. The CDR3 region is CASSEESGGNQPQHF. Here the CDR3 DNA reads TGTGCCAGCAGTGAAGAGTCAGGGGGCAATCAGCCCCAGCATTTT.

The chain is built from TRBV2 and TRBJ2-2; D is unclear. Germline V gene data show CDR1 as SNHLY and CDR2 as FYNNEI. The CDR3 has 13 amino acids. V was trimmed by 4 bases and J by 4 bases, leaving 7 bases between them. CDR3 nucleotide sequence: TGTGCCAGCAGTGGCCAACCCACCGGGGAGCTGTTTTTT. It specifies CASSGQPTGELFF.

The chain uses TRBV2 and TRBJ1-2, with TRBD1 as a possible D gene (5 bases). CDR3 length: 14 residues. Trimming left V 10 bases short and J 2 bases short, with 17 bases between. Germline assignment: CDR1 SNHLY and CDR2 FYNNEI. In DNA form, the CDR3 reads TGTGCCAACAAACCGGGACGGATAAACTATGGCTACACCTTC. Translation gives CANKPGRINYGYTF.

The chain recombines TRBV10-2 with TRBJ1-2, with D tentatively TRBD1 (5 bases). Germline V gives CDR1 WSHSY, CDR2 SAAADI. The CDR3 has 13 amino acids. Trimming took off 5 bases at V and 2 bases at J, with 9 bases between the two ends. CDR3 protein: CASSTSGNYGYTF. For the CDR3, the DNA is TGCGCCAGCAGTACCTCAGGGAACTATGGCTACACCTTC.

The chain carries TRBV7-9 and TRBJ1-1; D perhaps matches TRBD1 (5 bases). Between the trimmed V and J ends, which lost 2 bases and 7 bases, there was a span of 14 bases. Per the germline V gene, CDR1 is SEHNR and CDR2 is FQNEAQ (reference sequence). The CDR3 has 14 residues. The CDR3 protein is CASSLYQGESEAFF. The CDR3 bases are TGTGCCAGCAGCTTATATCAGGGAGAGAGTGAAGCTTTCTTT.

V gene TRBV5-1 combines with J gene TRBJ1-1, with TRBD1 matching over 10 bases. With 4 bases clipped from V and 4 bases from J, the junction kept 7 bases outside the gene matches. Germline loops: CDR1 SGHRS, CDR2 YFSETQ. The CDR3 loop spans 15 amino acids. CDR3 residues: CASSDRDRGITEAFF. The CDR3 coding sequence is TGCGCCAGCAGCGACCGGGACAGGGGTATCACTGAAGCTTTCTTT.

In nucleotides, the CDR3 is TGTGCCAGCAGCTTGTGGGGACAGGAGGAGCAGTTCTTC. Its translation is CASSLWGQEEQFF. The chain couples TRBV7-2 to TRBJ2-1; 8 nucleotides align to TRBD1. V lost 3 bases and J lost 10; bases outside the gene matches: 5. Germline V gene lookup returns CDR1 SGHTA and CDR2 FQGNSA. The CDR3 length is 13 residues.

The chain joins TRBV7-2 to TRBJ2-3, with D possibly TRBD2 on 6 matching bases. Germline V gene sequence: CDR1 SGHTA, CDR2 FQGNSA. CDR3 length: 16 amino acids. The V end lost 6 bases, the J end lost 2 bases, and 18 bases lay between the germline ends. The DNA of the CDR3 is TGTGCCAGCAGACGGGGCGGGCTGCGGGACACAGATACGCAGTATTTT. It specifies CASRRGGLRDTDTQYF.

The V call is TRBV11-2, the J call TRBJ2-1; no definite D call. The V gene lost 5 bases and the J gene lost 9 bases, with 8 bases spanning the gap. The CDR3 consists of 11 residues. Germline V lookup: CDR1 SGHAT, CDR2 FQNNGV. The CDR3 DNA sequence: TGTGCCAGCAGCCGTGGTTTTGAGCAGTTCTTC. Encoded protein: CASSRGFEQFF. The variable domain in full, with the rest retrieved from reference TRBV11-2 and TRBJ2-1, is EAGVAQSPRYKIIEKRQSVAFWCNPISGHATLYWYQQILGQGPKLLIQFQNNGVVDDSQLPKDRFSAERLKGVDSTLKIQPAKLEDSAVYLCASSRGFEQFFGPGTRLTVL.

This chain joins TRBV5-1 and TRBJ2-7; 11 bases match TRBD1. Germline assignment: CDR1 SGHRS and CDR2 YFSETQ. J was trimmed by 5 bases and V by 3 bases; bases with no gene match: 4. This CDR3 has 14 residues. The CDR3 DNA follows: TGCGCCAGCAGCTGGACAGGGGGCAACAACGAGCAGTACTTC. It yields the protein CASSWTGGNNEQYF.

In DNA form, the CDR3 reads TGTGCCAGCAGCGAGGCCCTTCAATTCATGAACACTGAAGCTTTCTTT. Its protein is CASSEALQFMNTEAFF. The genes are TRBV7-9 and TRBJ1-1, with no clear D. This CDR3 region has 16 residues. The germline CDR1 and CDR2 sequences are SEHNR and FQNEAQ (reference sequence). The ends were cut back, 5 bases at V and 0 bases at J, with 16 bases in the middle. Together with reference TRBV7-9 and TRBJ1-1, the CDR3 gives the full variable domain: DTGVSQNPRHKITKRGQNVTFRCDPISEHNRLYWYRQTLGQGPEFLTYFQNEAQLEKSRLLSDRFSAERPKGSFSTLEIQRTEQGDSAMYLCASSEALQFMNTEAFFGQGTRLTVV.

This chain uses TRBV2 with TRBJ1-6; possibly TRBD1 for D (6 bases). CDR3 length: 15 amino acids. CDR1 SNHLY and CDR2 FYNNEI come from the germline V gene. Trimming took off 8 bases at V and 7 bases at J, with 18 bases between the two ends. CDR3 DNA sequence: TGTGCCAGCGGACTCCAGGGGAGTTACAATTCACCCCTCCACTTT. Protein: CASGLQGSYNSPLHF.

A word on this clone: Other DNA sequences in this sample translate to the same CDR3. The chain carries TRBV30 and TRBJ2-5; D not resolved. Deletions cut 0 bases from V and 2 bases from J, with 7 bases between. Looked up from germline, CDR1 is GTSNPN and CDR2 is SVGIG (reference sequence). The CDR3 sequence is 13 residues long. This chain's CDR3 is CAWSVRSQETQYF. In nucleotides, the CDR3 is TGTGCCTGGAGTGTCAGATCTCAAGAGACCCAGTACTTC.

The chain carries TRBV10-3 and TRBJ1-2; no definite D call. CDR1 and CDR2 from the germline V gene are ENHRY and SYGVKD. Deletions cut 4 bases from V and 4 bases from J, with 7 bases between. The CDR3 covers 12 residues. CDR3 sequence reads: CAISGSGYGYTF. The CDR3, as DNA: TGTGCCATCAGTGGTTCGGGCTATGGCTACACCTTC.

This clone was seen once. The CDR3 region is CASSFSDSINEKLFF. CDR3 DNA: TGTGCCAGCAGCTTTTCCGACAGCATCAATGAAAAACTGTTTTTT. The gene calls are TRBV11-2 and TRBJ1-4, with D possibly being TRBD1 (5 bases). Germline V gene data show CDR1 as SGHAT and CDR2 as FQNNGV. Trimming took 3 bases from V and 5 from J, leaving 13 bases between them. CDR3 length equals 15 residues.

This chain connects TRBV7-6 to TRBJ2-3; D is undetermined. The CDR3 runs 12 residues. V lost 8 bases, J lost 7 bases, and 13 bases lay in between. Per the germline V gene, CDR1 is SGHVS and CDR2 is FNYEAQ. The CDR3 coding sequence is TGTGCCAGCCGCGAGCTGGGGAATACGCAGTATTTT. Its protein product is CASRELGNTQYF.

This sequence joins TRBV7-6 and TRBJ2-7; no definite D call. This CDR3 has 13 amino acids. V lost 4 bases, J lost 6 bases, and 13 bases lay in between. From germline, CDR1 is SGHVS and CDR2 FNYEAQ. The CDR3 nucleotides are TGTGCCAGCAGCTCCCTGACACCTACCGAGCAGTACTTC. It encodes CASSSLTPTEQYF. Full variable domain (remainder filled in from reference TRBV7-6 and TRBJ2-7): GAGVSQSPRYKVTKRGQDVALRCDPISGHVSLYWYRQALGQGPEFLTYFNYEAQQDKSGLPNDRFSAERPEGSISTLTIQRTEQRDSAMYRCASSSLTPTEQYFGPGTRLTVT.

In the case of this clone: The identical CDR3 is also encoded by other nucleotide sequences in the sample. This chain uses TRBV7-2 with TRBJ2-7; 14 bases line up with TRBD2. V gave up 5 bases and J gave up 6 bases; unmatched junction bases: 6. CDR3 length: 15 residues. CDR1 and CDR2 (germline): SGHTA, FQGNSA. The CDR3 region is CASSPGLAGVSEQYF. The CDR3 coding sequence is TGTGCCAGCAGCCCGGGACTAGCGGGAGTGTCCGAGCAGTACTTC.